This passage covers 25 T cell receptor beta chains from one sample sequenced in a study of T cell responses to AZD1222 COVID-19 vaccine. Sequenced by immunoSEQ multiplex PCR; TCRdb stores in-frame clones only, minus some. In the table there are around 190,000 clones, 85% to 95% of which are singletons. The sequenced sample was peripheral blood, obtained on day 0 of AZD1222 vaccination. These receptors all stem from an adult in good health.

The CDR3 DNA follows: TGTGCCAGCAGCTTAGGGGGCCAAGAGACCCAGTACTTC. It encodes CASSLGGQETQYF. The V gene is TRBV7-8, the J gene TRBJ2-5; no reliable D call. Germline values: CDR1 SGHVS, CDR2 FQNEAQ. Trimming pared 1 base from V and 1 base from J, leaving 4 bases between. CDR3 length equals 13 residues. Full variable domain (rest looked up from reference TRBV7-8 and TRBJ2-5): GAGVSQSPRYKVAKRGQDVALRCDPISGHVSLFWYQQALGQGPEFLTYFQNEAQLDKSGLPSDRFFAERPEGSVSTLKIQRTQQEDSAVYLCASSLGGQETQYFGPGTRLLVL.

This clone appeared a single time. The chain is built from TRBV19 and TRBJ2-3; D is unclear. Germline loops: CDR1 LNHDA, CDR2 SQIVND (reference sequence). The germline V and J ends were trimmed by 8 bases and 3 bases, with 9 bases remaining between them. CDR3 length: 12 amino acids. CDR3 protein: CASSRATDTQYF. The CDR3 coding sequence is TGTGCCAGTTCTAGGGCAACAGATACGCAGTATTTT.

The gene calls are TRBV18 and TRBJ1-3; no reliable D call. The germline V gene has CDR1 KGHSH and CDR2 LQKENI. Trimming took off 2 bases at V and 4 bases at J, with 9 bases between the two ends. The CDR3 extends over 14 amino acids. The CDR3 loop is CASSPAGVGNTIYF. CDR3 coding DNA: TGTGCCAGCTCACCAGCTGGGGTAGGAAACACCATATATTTT.

The rearrangement uses TRBV10-3 and TRBJ2-5; D may be TRBD1 (6 bases). The CDR3 covers 14 residues. In germline, CDR1 is ENHRY, CDR2 SYGVKD. V was shortened by 0 bases and J by 4 bases, with 9 bases between the two germline ends. In DNA, the CDR3 is TGTGCCATCAGTGAGTCGGGGGCCCGAGAGACCCAGTACTTC. Protein sequence: CAISESGARETQYF.

The rearrangement joins TRBV6-5 to TRBJ1-1, with 7 bases identical to TRBD1. The CDR3 totals 14 residues. CDR1 and CDR2 from the germline V gene are MNHEY and SVGAGI. The V gene end was trimmed by 5 bases and the J gene end by 4 bases; junction bases not matched to a gene: 7. CDR3 nucleotides: TGTGCCAGCAGTCCACAGGGGATTGGCACTGAAGCTTTCTTT. Protein product: CASSPQGIGTEAFF.

The rearrangement uses TRBV29-1 and TRBJ1-2; D gene ambiguous. Trimming took off 4 bases at V and 2 bases at J, with 11 bases between the two ends. The germline V gene encodes CDR1 SQVTM and CDR2 ANQGSEA. The CDR3 loop spans 13 amino acids. The CDR3 loop reads CSVVGRTNYGYTF. As DNA, the CDR3 is TGCAGCGTTGTCGGACGAACCAACTATGGCTACACCTTC. Together with reference TRBV29-1 and TRBJ1-2, the CDR3 gives the full variable domain: SAVISQKPSRDICQRGTSLTIQCQVDSQVTMMFWYRQQPGQSLTLIATANQGSEATYESGFVIDKFPISRPNLTFSTLTVSNMSPEDSSIYLCSVVGRTNYGYTFGSGTRLTVV.

This chain joins TRBV2 and TRBJ2-1, with 7 nucleotides matching TRBD2. Germline V lookup: CDR1 SNHLY, CDR2 FYNNEI. The ends lost 3 bases at V and 16 bases at J; junction bases unmatched: 9. The CDR3 sequence is 12 residues long. CDR3 protein: CASSDRAGVIFF. The CDR3 DNA sequence: TGTGCCAGCAGTGATCGCGCGGGGGTAATATTCTTC.

The chain employs TRBV29-1 and TRBJ1-3, with TRBD1 matching 7 bases. The CDR3 runs 13 residues. J gave up 2 bases and V 4 bases, and 2 bases lay outside the gene matches. Germline assignment: CDR1 SQVTM and CDR2 ANQGSEA. The CDR3 here is CSVGDRAGNTIYF. The CDR3, as DNA: TGCAGCGTTGGTGACAGGGCTGGAAACACCATATATTTT.

The rearrangement joins TRBV4-2 to TRBJ2-7; D call uncertain. Trimming shortened V by 1 base and J by 0 bases, and 10 bases separated the two germline ends. In germline, CDR1 is LGHNA, CDR2 YNFKEQ. The CDR3 consists of 15 residues. The CDR3 coding sequence is TGTGCCAGCAGCCAAGCGTCCACGAACTCCTACGAGCAGTACTTC. Encoded protein: CASSQASTNSYEQYF.

The chain combines TRBV3-1 (or the pseudogene TRBV3-2) with TRBJ1-6, with 7 bases aligning to TRBD1. Germline V gene sequence: CDR1 LGHDT, CDR2 YNNKEL (reference sequence). Trimming removed 5 bases from V and 10 bases from J; junction bases left unmatched: 8. This CDR3 has 14 residues. DNA of the CDR3: TGTGCCAGCAGCTCGACAGGGACGATATCACCCCTCCACTTT. The encoded protein is CASSSTGTISPLHF.

The chain has TRBV6-5 and TRBJ2-5; possibly TRBD1 for D (5 bases). Between the trimmed V and J ends, which lost 6 bases and 4 bases, there was a span of 9 bases. The CDR3 extends over 12 amino acids. Germline values: CDR1 MNHEY, CDR2 SVGAGI. CDR3 in amino acids: CASSLTAETQYF. CDR3 sequence (DNA): TGTGCCAGCAGCCTGACAGCAGAGACCCAGTACTTC.

This clone was seen once. A read error may produce the germline difference seen at one junction end. The rearrangement uses TRBV4-1 and TRBJ1-2; D may be TRBD1 (5 bases). The germline V gene has CDR1 MGHRA and CDR2 YSYEKL. The CDR3 is 15 residues long. Here the CDR3 DNA reads TGCCCCAGCAGCCCGCTCGGGGGTAAGGACTATGGCTACACCTTC. Translated: CPSSPLGGKDYGYTF.

The chain carries TRBV19 and TRBJ2-6; D is uncertain. V was clipped by 3 bases and J by 3 bases, with 15 bases between them. CDR3 size: 17 residues. CDR1 and CDR2 from the germline V gene are LNHDA and SQIVND (reference sequence). In DNA, the CDR3 is TGTGCCAGTAGTATGGAGAGAGATGGGTTTGGGGCCAACGTCCTGACTTTC. As protein: CASSMERDGFGANVLTF.

This chain uses TRBV12-3 or TRBV12-4 with TRBJ2-7; the D is unclear. This CDR3 has 13 amino acids. Deletions cut 4 bases from V and 2 bases from J, with 9 bases between. The CDR3 DNA follows: TGTGCCAGCAGTTCAGAGGACGCCTACGAGCAGTACTTC. It encodes CASSSEDAYEQYF.

This chain links TRBV4-1 with TRBJ2-3; 8 nucleotides align to TRBD1. The CDR3 extends over 14 amino acids. V was pared by 5 bases and J by 6 bases, with 7 bases of the junction left unmatched. Germline V lookup: CDR1 MGHRA, CDR2 YSYEKL. CDR3 sequence (DNA): TGCGCCAGCAGCGGAGGACAGGGTAGGGATACGCAGTATTTT. Encoded protein: CASSGGQGRDTQYF.

This sequence joins TRBV25-1 and TRBJ2-7, with D perhaps matching TRBD1 (5 bases). The germline CDR1 and CDR2 sequences are MGHDK and SYGVNS. The CDR3 spans 13 residues. Trimming pared 6 bases from V and 4 bases from J, leaving 13 bases between. CDR3 sequence: CASSRFDRYEQYF. The CDR3 coding sequence is TGTGCCAGCAGCCGATTTGACAGATACGAGCAGTACTTC.

This sequence joins TRBV19 and TRBJ1-1, with D possibly matching TRBD1 (6 bases). The V and J ends lost 5 bases and 6 bases respectively, with 16 bases between them. The CDR3 loop spans 14 amino acids. CDR1 and CDR2 from the germline V gene are LNHDA and SQIVND (reference sequence). The CDR3 protein is CASSVQQGGAEAFF. The CDR3 region has the DNA TGTGCCAGTAGTGTTCAACAGGGAGGCGCTGAAGCTTTCTTT.

J is TRBJ1-1 and V is TRBV2, with D maybe TRBD1 (5 bases). This CDR3 spans 13 amino acids. V was cut by 7 bases and J by 1 base, with 10 bases left in between. Per the germline V gene, CDR1 is SNHLY and CDR2 is FYNNEI. The CDR3, as DNA: TGTGCCAGCAAAAACGACAGGAACACTGAAGCTTTCTTT. The encoded protein is CASKNDRNTEAFF.

The chain has TRBV6-1 and TRBJ1-3, with D uncertain. The CDR3 is 15 residues long. Per the germline V gene, CDR1 is MNHNS and CDR2 is SASEGT. V was pared by 2 bases and J by 2 bases, with 10 bases between. Here the CDR3 DNA reads TGTGCCAGCAGTGAATGGGTCCTTACTGGAAACACCATATATTTT. Protein product: CASSEWVLTGNTIYF.

The gene calls are TRBV4-1 and TRBJ2-7; D gene unclear. V dropped 0 bases and J dropped 4 bases, with 16 bases sitting between them. This CDR3 region has 16 residues. Per germline, CDR1 MGHRA and CDR2 YSYEKL. In DNA form, the CDR3 reads TGCGCCAGCAGCCAAGATGTCGGCAGAGCCCATTACGAGCAGTACTTC. As protein: CASSQDVGRAHYEQYF.

The chain couples TRBV5-4 to TRBJ2-7; D is uncertain. With 3 bases removed from V and 7 bases from J, the gap between germline ends came to 8 bases. Germline CDR1 SGHNT, CDR2 YYREEE (reference sequence). This CDR3 spans 11 amino acids. CDR3 sequence: CASSSVAEQYF. CDR3 coding DNA: TGTGCCAGCAGCTCGGTTGCGGAGCAGTACTTC.

V gene TRBV12-3 or TRBV12-4 combines with J gene TRBJ1-1; 9 bases match TRBD1. The length of the CDR3 is 13 residues. After removal of 7 bases from V and 9 bases from J, the junction contained 9 bases not matched to a gene. This chain's CDR3 is CASTAGTGSKAFF. CDR3 nucleotides: TGTGCCAGCACCGCCGGGACAGGGAGTAAAGCTTTCTTT.

The chain joins TRBV7-9 to TRBJ2-7; TRBD1 might be the D (6 bases). Germline V gives CDR1 SEHNR, CDR2 FQNEAQ (reference sequence). The CDR3 contains 13 residues. The germline V and J ends were trimmed by 6 bases and 4 bases, with 13 bases remaining between them. CDR3 sequence: CASSRYQGYEQYF. In nucleotides, the CDR3 is TGTGCCAGCAGTCGATACCAGGGGTACGAGCAGTACTTC.

The chain uses TRBV5-1 and TRBJ2-1; 9 positions match TRBD2. The V and J ends lost 6 bases and 6 bases, in that order; junction bases with no gene match: 4. The CDR3 runs 13 residues. Germline CDR1 reads SGHRS; CDR2 reads YFSETQ. DNA for the CDR3: TGCGCCAGCACCGGGACTAGCTTCAATGAGCAGTTCTTC. Protein sequence: CASTGTSFNEQFF.

V and J are TRBV3-1 (or the pseudogene TRBV3-2) and TRBJ1-1; 9 positions agree with TRBD1. Per germline, CDR1 LGHDT and CDR2 YNNKEL (reference sequence). The CDR3 loop spans 16 amino acids. The V and J ends lost 3 bases and 4 bases, in that order; junction bases with no gene match: 9. The CDR3 sequence: CASSQAWGQGVTEAFF. Written as DNA, the CDR3 is TGTGCCAGCAGCCAGGCATGGGGACAGGGAGTCACTGAAGCTTTCTTT.